A selection of T cell receptor beta chains follows, all from one sample in a study of blood T cell repertoires in COVID-19. Some clones are missing from TCRdb's copy, which holds only in-frame ones; the method was immunoSEQ multiplex PCR. The table shows about 250,000 clones, with more than 75% occurring only once. The sample taken for sequencing was PBMCs or T cells enriched from blood (not recorded which). These receptors originate from a man between 40 and 49 years old who had recovered from COVID-19. CDR3s include the opening cysteine and the closing phenylalanine or tryptophan. D genes are given only for firm matches. A row's size may be missing; if present it is once, few, many or a size class.

d_call: .
clone_size: .
v_call: TRBV28
j_call: TRBJ1-1
cdr3_length: 12
cdr3_aa: CASSLGGARAFF
cdr3_nt: TGTGCCAGCAGTTTAGGGGGGGCGAGGGCTTTCTTT

d_call: TRBD1
clone_size: .
v_call: TRBV7-2
j_call: TRBJ2-2
cdr3_length: 15
cdr3_aa: CASRRGQGYTGELFF
cdr3_nt: TGTGCCAGCAGGCGGGGACAGGGATACACCGGGGAGCTGTTTTTT

d_call: TRBD2
clone_size: .
v_call: TRBV27
j_call: TRBJ2-5
cdr3_length: 16
cdr3_aa: CASRDLLRGGRETQYF
cdr3_nt: TGTGCCAGCAGGGACTTATTACGGGGGGGCCGGGAGACCCAGTACTTC

d_call: TRBD1
clone_size: .
v_call: TRBV28
j_call: TRBJ2-7
cdr3_length: 15
cdr3_aa: CASRVPGQGTYEQYF
cdr3_nt: TGTGCCAGCAGGGTTCCGGGACAGGGGACCTACGAGCAGTACTTC

d_call: .
clone_size: once
v_call: TRBV2
j_call: TRBJ1-4
cdr3_length: 17
cdr3_aa: CASSSPPPEGTNEKLFF
cdr3_nt: TGTGCCAGCAGTTCACCTCCCCCCGAGGGCACTAATGAAAAACTGTTTTTT

d_call: TRBD2
clone_size: .
v_call: TRBV7-2
j_call: TRBJ2-1
cdr3_length: 16
cdr3_aa: CASSPRTSGRQDEQFF
cdr3_nt: TGTGCCAGCAGCCCAAGGACTAGCGGGAGACAGGATGAGCAGTTCTTC

d_call: TRBD1
clone_size: .
v_call: TRBV4-2
j_call: TRBJ1-1
cdr3_length: 13
cdr3_aa: CASSPKGGGGYVF
cdr3_nt: TGTGCCAGCAGCCCCAAAGGGGGCGGAGGCTATGTCTTT

d_call: TRBD2
clone_size: .
v_call: TRBV5-4
j_call: TRBJ2-1
cdr3_length: 16
cdr3_aa: CASSTRTGGAYNEQFF
cdr3_nt: TGTGCCAGCAGTACGCGGACGGGGGGGGCCTACAATGAGCAGTTCTTC

d_call: .
clone_size: .
v_call: TRBV7-9
j_call: TRBJ1-1
cdr3_length: 13
cdr3_aa: CASSRQVRTEAFF
cdr3_nt: TGTGCCAGCAGTCGACAGGTCCGCACTGAAGCTTTCTTT

d_call: TRBD1
clone_size: .
v_call: TRBV6-2/TRBV6-3
j_call: TRBJ2-1
cdr3_length: 17
cdr3_aa: CASSYGPGTGGYNEQFF
cdr3_nt: TGTGCCAGCAGTTACGGCCCCGGGACAGGGGGCTACAATGAGCAGTTCTTC

d_call: .
clone_size: .
v_call: TRBV4-1
j_call: TRBJ1-2
cdr3_length: 16
cdr3_aa: CASSPTSQPRWYGYTF
cdr3_nt: TGCGCCAGCAGCCCGACAAGCCAGCCGAGATGGTATGGCTACACCTTC

d_call: .
clone_size: .
v_call: TRBV28
j_call: TRBJ1-4
cdr3_length: 17
cdr3_aa: CASSSPGEGGTNEKLFF
cdr3_nt: TGTGCCAGCAGTTCCCCAGGGGAAGGGGGAACTAATGAAAAACTGTTTTTT